This T cell receptor beta chain was captured by sequencing in a study of Graves' ophthalmopathy and Graves' hyperthyroidism. Study at large: No treatment had been given when peripheral blood was collected at initial diagnosis. Broader study findings: At roughly 67% sensitivity and about 72% specificity, the model predicted progression of the ophthalmopathy.

This clonotype was observed a handful of times. The target antigen is unknown. In this cohort, patients with other autoimmune diseases, uncontrolled infections, pregnancy or lactation were excluded. The diagnosis combined clinical symptoms, thyroxine, TRAb, thyroid ultrasound and orbital computed tomography scans. Investigators amplified TCR beta CDR3 regions from RNA transcripts. In the first round, RT-PCR was carried out with HTBI primers, and a multiplex PCR formed the second round. TCRdb itself ran the multiplex PCR reads through MiXCR, one entry per CDR3 protein. The sample lists around 600,000 distinct CDR3 sequences; more than 40% were seen once. Trimming removed 1 base from V and 3 bases from J, with 15 bases in between. The CDR3 loop spans 16 amino acids. Germline V gives CDR1 LGHNA, CDR2 YNFKEQ.

This receptor was identified in an adult man with Graves' ophthalmopathy. Sequenced material: peripheral blood. The chain uses TRBV4-2 and TRBJ1-2; no reliable D call. CDR3 sequence: CASSQGPPIGHYGYTF. In nucleotides, the CDR3 is TGTGCCAGCAGCCAAGGACCGCCTATAGGACACTATGGCTACACCTTC.